This record concerns one T cell receptor beta chain sequence. In the authors' workflow: Amplification of reference gene primers provided the estimated nucleated cell counts. TCRdb's table, derived via immunoSEQ multiplex PCR, lists solely in-frame clones and lacks some. That table furnishes V, J and clone size, whereas the DNA furnished D and trimming. The table includes fewer than 300,000 clones, more than 90% detected once. The data stem from a study of blood T cell repertoires in COVID-19. The germline V gene encodes CDR1 MNHEY and CDR2 SVGEGT. This CDR3 is 17 amino acids long. V lost 4 bases, J lost 5 bases, and 8 bases stayed unmatched.

The source of this sequence is a person aged 18-30 years with COVID-19, enrolled during active disease. V and J are TRBV6-2 or TRBV6-3 and TRBJ2-5; the match to TRBD2 covers 15 bases. Sample: peripheral blood. CDR3 amino acids: CASSFGLAGGPGETQYF. The CDR3 DNA is TGTGCCAGCAGTTTCGGACTAGCGGGAGGGCCTGGTGAGACCCAGTACTTC.